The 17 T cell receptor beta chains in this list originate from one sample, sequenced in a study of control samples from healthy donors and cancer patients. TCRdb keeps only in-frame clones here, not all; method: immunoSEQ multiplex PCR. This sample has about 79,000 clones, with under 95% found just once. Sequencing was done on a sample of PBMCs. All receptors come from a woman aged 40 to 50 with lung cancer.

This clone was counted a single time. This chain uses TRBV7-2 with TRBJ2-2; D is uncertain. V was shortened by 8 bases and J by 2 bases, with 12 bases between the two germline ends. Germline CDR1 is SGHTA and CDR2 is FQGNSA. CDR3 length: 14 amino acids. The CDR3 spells CASCPSANTGELFF. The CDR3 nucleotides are TGTGCCAGCTGTCCCTCGGCAAACACCGGGGAGCTGTTTTTT.

The CDR3 DNA follows: TGCGCCAGCAGCGGAGGTAATTCACCCCTCCACTTT. Residues: CASSGGNSPLHF. This chain connects TRBV5-1 to TRBJ1-6; D gene ambiguous. V was pared by 4 bases and J by 6 bases, with 5 bases between. Germline V lookup: CDR1 SGHRS, CDR2 YFSETQ. The CDR3 has 12 amino acids.

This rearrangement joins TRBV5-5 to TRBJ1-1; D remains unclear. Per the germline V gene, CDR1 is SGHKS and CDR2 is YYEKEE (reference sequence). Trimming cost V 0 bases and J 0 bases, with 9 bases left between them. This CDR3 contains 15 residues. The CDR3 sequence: CASSLVLGMNTEAFF. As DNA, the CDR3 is TGTGCCAGCAGCTTGGTGTTGGGGATGAACACTGAAGCTTTCTTT.

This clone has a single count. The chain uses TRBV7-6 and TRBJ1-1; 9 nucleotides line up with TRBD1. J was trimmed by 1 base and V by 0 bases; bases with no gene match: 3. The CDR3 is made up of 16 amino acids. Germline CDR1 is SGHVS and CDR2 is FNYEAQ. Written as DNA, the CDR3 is TGTGCCAGCAGCTTAGCGGCGACAGGGGGGAACACTGAAGCTTTCTTT. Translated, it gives CASSLAATGGNTEAFF.

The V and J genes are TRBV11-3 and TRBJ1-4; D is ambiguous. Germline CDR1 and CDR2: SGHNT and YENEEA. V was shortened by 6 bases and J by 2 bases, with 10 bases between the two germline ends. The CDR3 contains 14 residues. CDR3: CASSHRGTNEKLFF. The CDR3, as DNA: TGTGCCAGCAGTCACAGAGGGACTAATGAAAAACTGTTTTTT.

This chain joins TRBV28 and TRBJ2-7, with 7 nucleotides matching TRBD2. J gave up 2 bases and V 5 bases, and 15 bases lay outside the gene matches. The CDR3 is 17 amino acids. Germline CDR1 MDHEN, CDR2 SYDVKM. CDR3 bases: TGTGCCAGCAGTGAGCCCCTGGGTAGCGGGCGAACCTACGAGCAGTACTTC. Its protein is CASSEPLGSGRTYEQYF.

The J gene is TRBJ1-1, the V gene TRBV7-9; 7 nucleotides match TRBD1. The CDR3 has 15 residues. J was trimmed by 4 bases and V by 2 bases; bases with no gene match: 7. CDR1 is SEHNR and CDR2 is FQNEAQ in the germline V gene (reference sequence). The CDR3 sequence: CASSLPTGPSTEAFF. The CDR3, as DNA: TGTGCCAGCAGCTTACCGACAGGGCCCAGCACTGAAGCTTTCTTT. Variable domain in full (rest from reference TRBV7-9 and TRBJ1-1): DTGVSQNPRHKITKRGQNVTFRCDPISEHNRLYWYRQTLGQGPEFLTYFQNEAQLEKSRLLSDRFSAERPKGSFSTLEIQRTEQGDSAMYLCASSLPTGPSTEAFFGQGTRLTVV.

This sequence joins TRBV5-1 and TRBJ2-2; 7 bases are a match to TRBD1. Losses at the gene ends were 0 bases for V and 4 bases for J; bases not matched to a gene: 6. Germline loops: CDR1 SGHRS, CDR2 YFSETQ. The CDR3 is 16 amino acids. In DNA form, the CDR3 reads TGCGCCAGCAGCTTGGGGGGGACAGCTTTCACCGGGGAGCTGTTTTTT. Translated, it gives CASSLGGTAFTGELFF.

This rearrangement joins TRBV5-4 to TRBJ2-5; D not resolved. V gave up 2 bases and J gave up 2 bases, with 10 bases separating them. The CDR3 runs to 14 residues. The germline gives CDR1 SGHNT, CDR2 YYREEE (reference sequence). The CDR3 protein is CASSFAGAQETQYF. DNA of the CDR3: TGTGCCAGCAGCTTTGCTGGAGCTCAAGAGACCCAGTACTTC.

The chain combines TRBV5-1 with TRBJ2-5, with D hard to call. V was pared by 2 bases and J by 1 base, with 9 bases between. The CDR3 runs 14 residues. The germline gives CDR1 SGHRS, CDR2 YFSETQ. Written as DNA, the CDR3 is TGCGCCAGCAGCTTCGGACCCTTCCAAGAGACCCAGTACTTC. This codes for CASSFGPFQETQYF.

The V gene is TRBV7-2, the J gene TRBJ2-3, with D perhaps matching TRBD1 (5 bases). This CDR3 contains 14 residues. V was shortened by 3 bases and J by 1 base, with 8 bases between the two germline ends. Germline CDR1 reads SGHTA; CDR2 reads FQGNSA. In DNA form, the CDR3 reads TGTGCCAGCAGCTTGGGCAGGGGCACAGATACGCAGTATTTT. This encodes CASSLGRGTDTQYF.

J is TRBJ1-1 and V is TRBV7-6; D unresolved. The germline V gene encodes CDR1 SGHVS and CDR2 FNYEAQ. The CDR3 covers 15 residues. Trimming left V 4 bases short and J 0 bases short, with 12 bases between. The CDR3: CASSSMDGVNTEAFF. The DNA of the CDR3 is TGTGCCAGCAGCTCAATGGACGGTGTGAACACTGAAGCTTTCTTT.

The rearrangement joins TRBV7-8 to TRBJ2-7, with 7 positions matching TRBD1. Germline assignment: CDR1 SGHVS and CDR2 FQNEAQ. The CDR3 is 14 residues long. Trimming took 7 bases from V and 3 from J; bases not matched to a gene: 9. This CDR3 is CASTSLAGGYEQYF. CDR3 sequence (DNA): TGTGCCAGCACCTCCCTGGCAGGGGGCTACGAGCAGTACTTC.

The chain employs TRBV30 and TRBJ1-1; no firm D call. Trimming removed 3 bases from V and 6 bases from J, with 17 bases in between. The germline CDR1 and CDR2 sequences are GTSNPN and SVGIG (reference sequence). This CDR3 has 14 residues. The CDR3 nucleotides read TGTGCCTGGAGCAGGCCCCCCGGGAGGTCTGAAGCTTTCTTT. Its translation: CAWSRPPGRSEAFF.

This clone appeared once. Here the CDR3 reads CASSPHEGLGYTF. DNA for the CDR3: TGTGCCAGCAGCCCCCATGAAGGATTGGGCTACACCTTC. V usage is TRBV7-8 and J usage is TRBJ1-2; D uncertain. V lost 5 bases to trimming and J lost 8 bases, with 15 bases between them. The CDR3 spans 13 residues. Germline lookup yields CDR1 SGHVS and CDR2 FQNEAQ.

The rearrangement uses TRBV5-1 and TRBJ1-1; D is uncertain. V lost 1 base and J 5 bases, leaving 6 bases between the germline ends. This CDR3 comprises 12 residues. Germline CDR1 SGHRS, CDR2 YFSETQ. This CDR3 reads CASSLPDTEAFF. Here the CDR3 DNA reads TGCGCCAGCAGCTTGCCCGATACTGAAGCTTTCTTT.

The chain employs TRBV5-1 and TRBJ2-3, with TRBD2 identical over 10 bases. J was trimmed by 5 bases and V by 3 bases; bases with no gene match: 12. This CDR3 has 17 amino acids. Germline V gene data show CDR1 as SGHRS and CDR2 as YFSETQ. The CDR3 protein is CASSSAASGGAVDTQYF. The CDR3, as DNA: TGCGCCAGCAGCTCCGCCGCGAGCGGGGGGGCGGTAGATACGCAGTATTTT.